This T cell receptor beta chain was recovered during a study of cytotoxic CD8 clonotypes in ibrutinib-treated CLL. Study-wide findings and caveats: Clonality (at baseline) was higher than in age-matched healthy donors and tracked circulating CD8+ T-cell counts. Public clonotypes (which were uncommon) either contracted or remained stable on treatment.

The CDR3 consists of 19 residues. J gave up 2 bases and V 0 bases, and 7 bases lay outside the gene matches. CDR1 is MGHRA and CDR2 is YSYEKL in the germline V gene. Investigators sought sequencing depths of between 1 in 200,000 and 1 in 1 million T cells. TCRdb's table, derived via immunoSEQ multiplex PCR, lists solely in-frame clones and lacks some. There are about 17,000 clones in the sample; 64% occur only once, and around a quarter lies in the top ten. This clone was seen only once. Its antigen remains unknown. Sample: PBMCs, taken after 12 months of ibrutinib treatment. V usage is TRBV4-1 and J usage is TRBJ2-7; 16 bases agree with TRBD2. This receptor was obtained from a human donor with chronic lymphocytic leukemia. This chain's CDR3 is CASSQDRQGLAGGPYEQYF. Written as DNA, the CDR3 is TGCGCCAGCAGCCAAGATCGTCAGGGACTAGCGGGAGGGCCCTACGAGCAGTACTTC.